One and the same sample provided the 15 T cell receptor beta chains below, sequenced in a study of molecular identifiers for immune sequencing clone quantification. TCRdb processed the PCR reads anew with MiXCR; each CDR3 protein has one entry. The table includes 460,000 or so distinct CDR3 sequences, about a quarter detected once. Input material: naive CD8+ T cells from blood, with Jurkat cell RNA spiked in. Subset noted: FACS-sorted CD8+CD4-CCR7+CD45RA+ naive T cells. The receptor set was obtained from a human donor in good health. Some libraries in this study had Jurkat cell RNA spiked in.

This clonotype was seen more than once but under ten times. V and J are TRBV19 and TRBJ2-2; D uncertain. The CDR3 loop spans 14 amino acids. V gave up 6 bases and J gave up 6 bases, with 14 bases separating them. CDR1 is LNHDA and CDR2 is SQIVND in the germline V gene (reference sequence). The DNA of the CDR3 is TGTGCCAGTAGCTCTTGGGCCGCCGCCGGGGAGCTGTTTTTT. Encoded protein: CASSSWAAAGELFF.

The rearrangement uses TRBV20-1 and TRBJ2-3; 8 bases line up with TRBD1. Per the germline V gene, CDR1 is DFQATT and CDR2 is SNEGSKA (reference sequence). Trimming took 0 bases from V and 5 from J; bases not matched to a gene: 10. The CDR3 is 16 amino acids. The CDR3 nucleotides are TGCAGTGCTAGAGACCCGTTCAGGGGGCCGGGAGATACGCAGTATTTT. The encoded protein is CSARDPFRGPGDTQYF.

The V gene is TRBV13, the J gene TRBJ2-3, with a possible D match to TRBD2 (6 bases). The V gene lost 11 bases and the J gene lost 14 bases, with 29 bases spanning the gap. Germline CDR1 is PRHDT and CDR2 is FYEKMQ (reference sequence). The CDR3 covers 14 residues. CDR3 nucleotides: TGTGCCGGCGGCCTAGGAGGGGCCGCAGGTGCGCGGTATTTT. It encodes CAGGLGGAAGARYF.

Ten or more counts support this clonotype. The chain joins TRBV2 to TRBJ1-2; 9 bases are a match to TRBD1. This CDR3 contains 13 residues. From germline, CDR1 is SNHLY and CDR2 FYNNEI. J was trimmed by 6 bases and V by 6 bases; bases with no gene match: 5. DNA of the CDR3: TGTGCCAGCAGCTTAACAGGGGGCGATGGCTACACCTTC. Translated, it gives CASSLTGGDGYTF.

This clonotype was picked up a small number of times. In nucleotides, the CDR3 is TGTGCCAGCAGCTGGGACAGGGTTTACGACGAGCAGTACTTC. Encoded protein: CASSWDRVYDEQYF. The V and J genes are TRBV6-2 or TRBV6-3 and TRBJ2-7; TRBD1 agrees at 9 bases. The CDR3 sequence is 14 residues long. With V trimmed by 6 bases and J by 5 bases, 8 bases remained unmatched. The germline gives CDR1 MNHEY, CDR2 SVGEGT.

This clonotype was seen a few times. The chain couples TRBV4-1 to TRBJ1-5; 8 bases are shared with TRBD1. The CDR3 loop spans 15 amino acids. Germline values: CDR1 MGHRA, CDR2 YSYEKL. The junction had 3 bases not matched to a gene; V was cut back by 0 bases and J by 5 bases. CDR3 in amino acids: CASSQEDRGYQPQHF. CDR3 DNA sequence: TGCGCCAGCAGCCAAGAAGACAGGGGCTATCAGCCCCAGCATTTT.

This clonotype was counted only a few times. V gene TRBV5-1 combines with J gene TRBJ2-3; 7 bases match TRBD2. The CDR3 has 17 residues. Germline loops: CDR1 SGHRS, CDR2 YFSETQ. J gave up 2 bases and V 0 bases, and 9 bases lay outside the gene matches. CDR3 sequence reads: CASSLVVGGGDTDTQYF. The CDR3 DNA sequence: TGCGCCAGCAGCTTGGTAGTCGGCGGGGGAGACACAGATACGCAGTATTTT.

This clonotype has ten or more counts. The V and J genes are TRBV27 and TRBJ2-7; TRBD2 agrees at 7 bases. V was clipped by 6 bases and J by 2 bases; unmatched bases: 4. The CDR3 is 13 residues long. Germline loops: CDR1 MNHEY, CDR2 SMNVEV (reference sequence). CDR3 in DNA: TGTGCCAGCAGCCTAGGGACTACCTACGAGCAGTACTTC. Translated, it gives CASSLGTTYEQYF.

V usage is TRBV6-5 and J usage is TRBJ1-1, with 8 bases matching TRBD1. Germline CDR1 MNHEY, CDR2 SVGAGI. This CDR3 comprises 13 residues. The V and J ends lost 7 bases and 5 bases, in that order; junction bases with no gene match: 6. The CDR3 sequence is CASTSTGDTEAFF. The DNA of the CDR3 is TGTGCCAGCACCTCGACAGGGGATACTGAAGCTTTCTTT.

This clonotype has a count of ten or more. The gene calls are TRBV6-2 or TRBV6-3 and TRBJ1-1, with a weak D call TRBD1 (6 bases). The germline gives CDR1 MNHEY, CDR2 SVGEGT. The CDR3 spans 14 residues. Trimming took off 4 bases at V and 2 bases at J, with 11 bases between the two ends. The CDR3: CASSWTDTNTEAFF. The CDR3 region has the DNA TGTGCCAGCAGTTGGACAGATACAAACACTGAAGCTTTCTTT.

This clonotype came up a few times. The J gene is TRBJ1-4, the V gene TRBV4-1; no clear D. From germline, CDR1 is MGHRA and CDR2 YSYEKL. V was shortened by 7 bases and J by 0 bases, with 18 bases between the two germline ends. There are 17 residues in the CDR3. CDR3 sequence: CASTPLTTSATNEKLFF. The CDR3 DNA sequence: TGCGCCAGCACGCCGCTCACTACGTCCGCAACTAATGAAAAACTGTTTTTT.

This clonotype was observed a handful of times. The chain uses TRBV19 and TRBJ1-1; TRBD1 matches at 10 bases. Germline CDR1 reads LNHDA; CDR2 reads SQIVND (reference sequence). This CDR3 has 15 residues. V lost 7 bases, J lost 4 bases, and 9 bases stayed unmatched. CDR3 sequence: CASTLGDRGSTEAFF. CDR3 in DNA: TGTGCCAGTACCCTAGGGGACAGGGGTTCCACTGAAGCTTTCTTT. Supplemented by reference TRBV19 and TRBJ1-1, the full variable domain reads DGGITQSPKYLFRKEGQNVTLSCEQNLNHDAMYWYRQDPGQGLRLIYYSQIVNDFQKGDIAEGYSVSREKKESFPLTVTSAQKNPTAFYLCASTLGDRGSTEAFFGQGTRLTVV.

CDR3 region: CASSLASTYEQYF. The CDR3 DNA reads as TGTGCCAGCAGCTTAGCATCTACCTACGAGCAGTACTTC. The rearrangement uses TRBV7-9 and TRBJ2-7; no reliable D call. CDR1 and CDR2 from the germline V gene are SEHNR and FQNEAQ (reference sequence). V was cut by 0 bases and J by 2 bases, with 5 bases left in between. The CDR3 has 13 residues.

The table lists this clonotype with many counts. The chain recombines TRBV30 with TRBJ2-1; D is unclear. This CDR3 has 12 amino acids. Per the germline V gene, CDR1 is GTSNPN and CDR2 is SVGIG (reference sequence). Trimming pared 0 bases from V and 7 bases from J, leaving 7 bases between. CDR3 nucleotide sequence: TGTGCCTGGAGTGTAAGCAGAAATGAGCAGTTCTTC. This codes for CAWSVSRNEQFF.

For the CDR3, the DNA is TGCAGTGCTATTCGGGACAGGTATAGCAATCAGCCCCAGCATTTT. This encodes CSAIRDRYSNQPQHF. The chain has TRBV20-1 and TRBJ1-5, with 8 bases fitting TRBD1. The CDR3 is made up of 15 amino acids. Germline assignment: CDR1 DFQATT and CDR2 SNEGSKA (reference sequence). With V trimmed by 4 bases and J by 0 bases, 5 bases remained unmatched.